A selection of T cell receptor beta chains follows, all from one sample in a study of shared clonotypes between healthy human individuals. Method: immunoSEQ multiplex PCR; TCRdb's copy keeps in-frame clones and lacks some. The sample shows 2,500,000 or so clones, approximately 90% of them seen only once. What was sequenced was naive CD4+ T cells sorted from blood. Receptors were obtained from a man younger than 30 in good health. CDR3s include the opening cysteine and the closing phenylalanine or tryptophan. The D gene is left open where the match is weak. Some rows mark clone size as missing; the rest say once, few, many or name a class of expanded clone.

abundance | d_gene | j_gene | v_gene | CDR3aa | CDR3nt
- | - | TRBJ2-7 | TRBV10-3 | CAISENQPGRGRTYEQYF | TGTGCCATCAGTGAAAACCAACCGGGCCGCGGTCGTACCTACGAGCAGTACTTC
- | - | TRBJ2-5 | TRBV30 | CACSTENQETQYF | TGTGCCTGTTCGACAGAGAACCAAGAGACCCAGTACTTC
- | - | TRBJ1-2 | TRBV20-1 | CSARDKFGYTF | TGCAGTGCTCGGGACAAATTCGGCTACACCTTC
- | TRBD1 | TRBJ1-6 | TRBV5-1 | CASSLEGQGYNSPLHF | TGCGCCAGCAGCTTGGAGGGACAGGGGTATAATTCACCCCTCCACTTT
- | - | TRBJ1-6 | TRBV5-5 | CASRPVGDSPLHF | TGTGCCAGCAGACCCGTTGGTGATTCACCCCTCCACTTT
- | - | TRBJ2-1 | TRBV2 | CASRLSDEQFF | TGTGCCAGCAGACTTAGCGATGAGCAGTTCTTC
- | TRBD1 | TRBJ1-2 | TRBV5-1 | CASSLGTDNYGYTF | TGCGCCAGCAGCTTAGGGACAGACAACTATGGCTACACCTTC
- | - | TRBJ2-6 | TRBV7-9 | CASAIASGANVLTF | TGTGCCAGCGCTATAGCTTCTGGGGCCAACGTCCTGACTTTC
- | - | TRBJ2-1 | TRBV11-3 | CASSSGTRSYNEQFF | TGTGCCAGCAGCTCCGGGACACGCTCCTACAATGAGCAGTTCTTC
once | - | TRBJ2-6 | TRBV27 | CASSFFGGALTF | TGTGCCAGCAGTTTTTTTGGGGGAGCCCTGACTTTC
- | - | TRBJ2-5 | TRBV15 | CATSKRTLRGETQYF | TGTGCCACCAGCAAACGAACCCTGAGGGGAGAGACCCAGTACTTC
- | TRBD1 | TRBJ2-7 | TRBV25-1 | CASSSSNRGVHEQYF | TGTGCCAGCAGTTCCTCGAACAGGGGTGTCCACGAGCAGTACTTC
- | - | TRBJ2-5 | TRBV5-1 | CASSLEGFRETQYF | TGCGCCAGCAGCTTGGAAGGATTTAGAGAGACCCAGTACTTC
- | - | TRBJ1-5 | TRBV6-1 | CASNFALGNQPQHF | TGTGCCAGCAATTTTGCGCTGGGGAATCAGCCCCAGCATTTT
- | - | TRBJ2-4 | TRBV5-6 | CASSLQGTKNIQYF | TGTGCCAGCAGCTTGCAGGGGACCAAAAACATTCAGTACTTC
- | TRBD2 | TRBJ2-1 | TRBV18 | CASSPAGGLDEQFF | TGTGCCAGCTCACCAGCCGGGGGGTTGGATGAGCAGTTCTTC
- | - | TRBJ2-5 | TRBV10-2 | CASSLQGGQETQYF | TGCGCCAGCAGTCTCCAGGGGGGTCAAGAGACCCAGTACTTC
- | - | TRBJ2-2 | TRBV11-3 | CASSPTLTNTGELFF | TGTGCCAGCAGCCCGACCTTGACGAACACCGGGGAGCTGTTTTTT
- | TRBD1 | TRBJ2-5 | TRBV7-2 | CASSPTGTGVETQYF | TGTGCCAGCAGCCCAACCGGGACAGGGGTTGAGACCCAGTACTTC
- | TRBD1 | TRBJ2-2 | TRBV10-1 | CASSVGDRGTGELFF | TGCGCCAGCAGTGTCGGGGACAGGGGCACCGGGGAGCTGTTTTTT
- | - | TRBJ1-6 | TRBV5-1 | CARDFTRPHGDSPLHF | TGCGCCAGGGATTTTACCAGGCCGCACGGGGATTCACCCCTCCACTTT
few | TRBD1 | TRBJ1-6 | TRBV9 | CASQTGVVNSPLHF | TGTGCCAGCCAAACAGGGGTCGTCAATTCACCCCTCCACTTT
- | TRBD1 | TRBJ2-3 | TRBV5-1 | CASSPPGQATDTQYF | TGCGCCAGCAGTCCTCCGGGACAGGCCACAGATACGCAGTATTTT
- | - | TRBJ1-1 | TRBV7-9 | CASSGGDFLTSEAFF | TGTGCCAGCAGCGGTGGCGACTTTCTAACCTCTGAAGCTTTCTTT
once | - | TRBJ1-2 | TRBV6-5 | CASSYRGTTINYGYTF | TGTGCCAGCAGTTACCGGGGAACGACTATTAACTATGGCTACACCTTC
- | - | TRBJ1-6 | TRBV14 | CASSLRSSYNSPLHF | TGTGCCAGCAGCCTCCGGAGCTCCTATAATTCACCCCTCCACTTT
- | TRBD1 | TRBJ1-2 | TRBV7-8 | CASSLAQGDTRGYTF | TGTGCCAGCAGCTTAGCGCAGGGGGACACTCGGGGCTACACCTTC
- | - | TRBJ1-1 | TRBV15 | CATSRDTRQRNTEAFF | TGTGCCACCAGCAGAGATACTCGACAGAGAAACACTGAAGCTTTCTTT
- | - | TRBJ2-7 | TRBV9 | CASTVEGVHEQYF | TGTGCCAGCACCGTTGAAGGGGTCCACGAGCAGTACTTC
- | TRBD1 | TRBJ1-5 | TRBV6-5 | CASSYSGGVKNQPQHF | TGTGCCAGCAGTTACTCAGGGGGCGTAAAGAATCAGCCCCAGCATTTT
- | TRBD2 | TRBJ2-1 | TRBV4-1 | CASSQEERGGRQQFF | TGCGCCAGCAGCCAAGAGGAGCGGGGGGGCCGCCAACAGTTCTTC
- | - | TRBJ2-2 | TRBV12-5 | CASGLVDGTFNTGELFF | TGTGCTAGTGGTTTGGTGGATGGGACATTTAACACCGGGGAGCTGTTTTTT
- | - | TRBJ2-5 | TRBV28 | CASSFNGDETQYF | TGTGCCAGCAGCTTCAATGGAGATGAGACCCAGTACTTC